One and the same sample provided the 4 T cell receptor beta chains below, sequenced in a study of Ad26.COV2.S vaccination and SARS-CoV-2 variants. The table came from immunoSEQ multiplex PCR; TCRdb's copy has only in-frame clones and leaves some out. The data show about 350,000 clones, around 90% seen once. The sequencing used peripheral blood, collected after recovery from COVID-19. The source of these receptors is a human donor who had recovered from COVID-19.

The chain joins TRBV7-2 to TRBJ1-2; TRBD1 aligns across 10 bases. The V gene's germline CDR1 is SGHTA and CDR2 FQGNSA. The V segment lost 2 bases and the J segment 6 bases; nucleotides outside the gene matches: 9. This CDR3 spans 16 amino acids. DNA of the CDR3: TGTGCCAGCAGCTTAAATTCCGGGACAGGGGTTCATGGCTACACCTTC. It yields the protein CASSLNSGTGVHGYTF.

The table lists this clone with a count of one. DNA of the CDR3: TGTGCTAGTGCGGGGTTGGGTACTGGGGGCTATGGCTACACCTTC. Its protein product is CASAGLGTGGYGYTF. The gene calls are TRBV12-5 and TRBJ1-2, with D perhaps matching TRBD1 (5 bases). The germline CDR1 and CDR2 sequences are LGHNT and FRNRAP. This CDR3 region has 15 residues. V lost 7 bases to trimming and J lost 4 bases, with 19 bases between them.

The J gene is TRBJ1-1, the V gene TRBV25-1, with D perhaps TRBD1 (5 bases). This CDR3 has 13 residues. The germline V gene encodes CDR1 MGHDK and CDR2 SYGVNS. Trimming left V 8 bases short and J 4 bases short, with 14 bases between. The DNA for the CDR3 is TGTGCCAGCCACCAGGGAGGTGGCACTGAAGCTTTCTTT. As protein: CASHQGGGTEAFF.

The CDR3 nucleotides are TGTGCCAGTAAAGGGCAGGGAAGTTCACCCCTCCACTTT. It translates to CASKGQGSSPLHF. The chain employs TRBV19 and TRBJ1-6; a possible D gene is TRBD1 (5 bases). Per germline, CDR1 LNHDA and CDR2 SQIVND (reference sequence). Trimming shortened V by 7 bases and J by 9 bases, and 13 bases separated the two germline ends. The CDR3 runs to 13 residues.